Presented here are 25 T cell receptor beta chains from one specimen sequenced in a study of blood T cell repertoires in COVID-19. The table came from immunoSEQ multiplex PCR; TCRdb's copy has only in-frame clones and leaves some out. In the table there are 200,000 to 250,000 clones, roughly 80% of which are singletons. Sample: peripheral blood. The receptors derive from a woman of 80 years or more with COVID-19, enrolled during active disease.

This clone was detected once. The J gene is TRBJ2-1, the V gene TRBV12-1; no check of the table's D call, TRBD2, against the DNA was made. TRBV12-1 is labeled a pseudogene. The CDR3 has 18 residues. The CDR3 is CASSIPGTSGVPANEQFF. Here the CDR3 DNA reads TGTGCCAGCAGCATCCCCGGGACTAGCGGGGTTCCAGCCAATGAGCAGTTCTTC.

The chain carries TRBV4-1 and TRBJ2-5, with 11 positions matching TRBD2. Germline V gene lookup returns CDR1 MGHRA and CDR2 YSYEKL. The CDR3 length is 18 residues. After removal of 4 bases from V and 5 bases from J, the junction contained 15 bases not matched to a gene. CDR3 sequence: CASSRLLAGEAAAETQYF. The DNA for the CDR3 is TGCGCCAGCAGCCGGTTACTAGCGGGAGAGGCTGCTGCTGAGACCCAGTACTTC.

This sequence joins TRBV9 and TRBJ2-7, with 8 bases aligning to TRBD1. The ends lost 2 bases at V and 2 bases at J; junction bases unmatched: 6. CDR1 and CDR2 from the germline V gene are SGDLS and YYNGEE. This CDR3 is 15 amino acids long. The CDR3 DNA reads TGTGCCAGCAGCGTTAAGACAGGGGCCCCCTACGAGCAGTACTTC. The encoded protein is CASSVKTGAPYEQYF.

The gene calls are TRBV10-3 and TRBJ2-3; TRBD2 agrees at 9 bases. Per germline, CDR1 ENHRY and CDR2 SYGVKD. The CDR3 has 17 amino acids. The ends lost 0 bases at V and 1 base at J; junction bases unmatched: 5. CDR3 in DNA: TGTGCCATCAGTGAGTCGATACTAGCGGGTGGCACAGATACGCAGTATTTT. It yields the protein CAISESILAGGTDTQYF.

The rearrangement uses TRBV5-1 and TRBJ2-1; 9 bases match TRBD1. Germline V gene sequence: CDR1 SGHRS, CDR2 YFSETQ. Unmatched junction bases numbered 9, after V lost 1 base and J lost 7 bases. The CDR3 spans 16 residues. In nucleotides, the CDR3 is TGCGCCAGCAGCTTGCGCAAGACAGGGGGTTGGAATGAGCAGTTCTTC. It encodes CASSLRKTGGWNEQFF.

The chain joins TRBV7-2 to TRBJ2-3; D gene uncertain. Trimming cost V 0 bases and J 8 bases, with 15 bases left between them. Germline V gene lookup returns CDR1 SGHTA and CDR2 FQGNSA. The CDR3 contains 15 residues. In nucleotides, the CDR3 is TGTGCCAGCAGCTTAGCGCAGGCCACCCCTGTTACGCAGTATTTT. The encoded protein is CASSLAQATPVTQYF.

This chain connects TRBV20-1 to TRBJ2-7; possible D gene TRBD2, 6 bases. CDR3 length: 14 residues. CDR1 DFQATT and CDR2 SNEGSKA come from the germline V gene (reference sequence). The germline V and J ends were trimmed by 4 bases and 5 bases, with 18 bases remaining between them. CDR3 nucleotide sequence: TGCAGTGCTAATGAGGCAGGGAGGCGGCACGAGCAGTACTTC. Encoded protein: CSANEAGRRHEQYF.

The V call is TRBV28, the J call TRBJ2-3; D unresolved. From germline, CDR1 is MDHEN and CDR2 SYDVKM. Trimming left V 6 bases short and J 3 bases short, with 10 bases between. The CDR3 is made up of 13 amino acids. This CDR3 reads CASRKTGTDTQYF. As DNA, the CDR3 is TGTGCCAGCAGGAAGACTGGGACAGATACGCAGTATTTT.

The chain joins TRBV7-2 to TRBJ1-6; D might be TRBD1 (6 bases). The CDR3 is 19 residues long. Trimming cost V 2 bases and J 0 bases, with 17 bases left between them. CDR1 is SGHTA and CDR2 is FQGNSA in the germline V gene. CDR3 in amino acids: CASSLKLGGQSSYNSPLHF. CDR3 DNA: TGTGCCAGCAGCTTAAAATTAGGAGGACAGAGCTCCTATAATTCACCCCTCCACTTT.

The chain combines TRBV7-8 with TRBJ2-3; D remains ambiguous. With 5 bases removed from V and 2 bases from J, the gap between germline ends came to 5 bases. In germline, CDR1 is SGHVS, CDR2 FQNEAQ. The CDR3 loop spans 12 amino acids. Here the CDR3 reads CASSKHTDTQYF. CDR3 DNA sequence: TGTGCCAGCAGCAAACACACAGATACGCAGTATTTT.

This clone came up once. The genes are TRBV27 and TRBJ2-1; possibly TRBD1 for D (6 bases). The CDR3 consists of 14 residues. Per germline, CDR1 MNHEY and CDR2 SMNVEV (reference sequence). V was shortened by 8 bases and J by 3 bases, with 14 bases between the two germline ends. CDR3 DNA: TGTGCCAGCCATGGACAGAATCTCTACAATGAGCAGTTCTTC. Translation gives CASHGQNLYNEQFF.

The CDR3 is CASSGQGREQFF. The CDR3 DNA reads TGTGCCAGCAGCGGCCAGGGTAGGGAGCAGTTCTTC. V is TRBV14 and J is TRBJ2-1; the D gene is possibly TRBD1 (5 bases). The CDR3 has 12 amino acids. Germline values: CDR1 SGHDN, CDR2 FVKESK. V was cut by 5 bases and J by 10 bases, with 12 bases left in between.

The chain links TRBV10-3 to TRBJ2-7; 9 nucleotides agree with TRBD1. Germline V gene sequence: CDR1 ENHRY, CDR2 SYGVKD. J was trimmed by 2 bases and V by 3 bases; bases with no gene match: 2. This CDR3 comprises 14 residues. CDR3 nucleotides: TGTGCCATCAGTGACGGGACAGGGACCTACGAGCAGTACTTC. Translating it yields CAISDGTGTYEQYF.

The chain carries TRBV27 and TRBJ1-2, with D possibly TRBD1 on 6 matching bases. The CDR3 is made up of 13 amino acids. Trimming stripped 3 bases from V and 6 bases from J, with 11 bases between. Germline V gives CDR1 MNHEY, CDR2 SMNVEV (reference sequence). Here the CDR3 DNA reads TGTGCCAGCAGTTTTCGGTCAGGGGATGGCTACACCTTC. Translating it yields CASSFRSGDGYTF.

The chain recombines TRBV19 with TRBJ1-5; 10 positions match TRBD1. This CDR3 has 15 residues. Trimming removed 5 bases from V and 7 bases from J; junction bases left unmatched: 8. CDR1 is LNHDA, CDR2 SQIVND, per germline (reference sequence). Here the CDR3 reads CASSPMDRGVQPQHF. As DNA, the CDR3 is TGTGCCAGTAGTCCCATGGACAGGGGGGTCCAGCCCCAGCATTTT.

The chain joins TRBV24-1 to TRBJ2-3; the match to TRBD1 covers 9 bases. V lost 6 bases and J lost 3; bases outside the gene matches: 6. Germline values: CDR1 KGHDR, CDR2 SFDVKD. This CDR3 is 15 amino acids long. CDR3 sequence reads: CATSLTGGRTDTQYF. CDR3 sequence (DNA): TGTGCCACCAGTCTCACAGGGGGCCGTACAGATACGCAGTATTTT.

The V call is TRBV5-4, the J call TRBJ1-1; D might be TRBD1 (6 bases). The CDR3 has 14 residues. The germline V gene encodes CDR1 SGHNT and CDR2 YYREEE (reference sequence). V was clipped by 5 bases and J by 6 bases, with 17 bases between them. Written as DNA, the CDR3 is TGTGCCAGCAGTACCCCGGGACAACTCTCTGAAGCTTTCTTT. Its translation: CASSTPGQLSEAFF.

The chain links TRBV19 to TRBJ1-1; no firm D call. V lost 4 bases and J lost 7, with 10 bases in between. The length of the CDR3 is 12 residues. Germline loops: CDR1 LNHDA, CDR2 SQIVND (reference sequence). CDR3 nucleotides: TGTGCCAGTAGTACAAGGACTGTTGAAGCTTTCTTT. Amino acid sequence: CASSTRTVEAFF.

The chain has TRBV7-9 and TRBJ1-2; 7 bases align to TRBD1. V lost 3 bases and J lost 6; bases outside the gene matches: 10. CDR3 length equals 15 residues. From germline, CDR1 is SEHNR and CDR2 FQNEAQ (reference sequence). The CDR3 region is CASSLGQTDVHGYTF. CDR3 DNA: TGTGCCAGCAGCTTGGGACAGACGGACGTGCATGGCTACACCTTC.

This chain uses TRBV5-4 with TRBJ2-5; D may be TRBD1 (5 bases). The CDR3 spans 15 residues. CDR1 SGHNT and CDR2 YYREEE come from the germline V gene (reference sequence). The V and J ends lost 0 bases and 7 bases respectively, with 16 bases between them. CDR3 residues: CASSLEYQGSATQYF. The DNA for the CDR3 is TGTGCCAGCAGCTTGGAGTATCAGGGCTCGGCGACCCAGTACTTC.

The chain is built from TRBV7-2 and TRBJ1-1; no firm D call. From germline, CDR1 is SGHTA and CDR2 FQGNSA. There are 14 residues in the CDR3. V lost 3 bases to trimming and J lost 4 bases, with 12 bases between them. This CDR3 is CASSFAALSTEAFF. The DNA of the CDR3 is TGTGCCAGCAGCTTCGCGGCTTTGAGCACTGAAGCTTTCTTT.

This chain uses TRBV10-3 with TRBJ1-5; D possibly corresponds to TRBD1 (6 bases). Per the germline V gene, CDR1 is ENHRY and CDR2 is SYGVKD. Between the trimmed V and J ends, which lost 6 bases and 5 bases, there was a span of 14 bases. This CDR3 is built from 14 residues. For the CDR3, the DNA is TGTGCCATCAGACGAGAGGGGGATTATCAGCCCCAGCATTTT. Translating it yields CAIRREGDYQPQHF.

The chain is built from TRBV13 and TRBJ1-6, with TRBD1 identical over 7 bases. The CDR3 consists of 13 residues. Trimming cost V 4 bases and J 8 bases; bases outside gene matches: 2. CDR1 PRHDT and CDR2 FYEKMQ come from the germline V gene (reference sequence). The CDR3 loop reads CASSSDRDSPLHF. The CDR3 DNA reads as TGTGCCAGCAGCTCCGACAGGGATTCACCCCTCCACTTT.

V gene TRBV19 combines with J gene TRBJ1-5, with 10 positions matching TRBD1. Germline V gene sequence: CDR1 LNHDA, CDR2 SQIVND (reference sequence). CDR3 size: 15 residues. The V gene end was trimmed by 4 bases and the J gene end by 4 bases; junction bases not matched to a gene: 4. CDR3 region: CASSTGQGVNQPQHF. The CDR3 DNA reads as TGTGCCAGTAGTACTGGACAGGGGGTTAATCAGCCCCAGCATTTT.

A single count supports this clone. This rearrangement joins TRBV4-1 to TRBJ1-2, with 12 bases matching TRBD1. V shed 4 bases, J shed 4 bases, and the junction held 13 bases outside the gene matches. Germline V lookup: CDR1 MGHRA, CDR2 YSYEKL. CDR3 size: 18 residues. The CDR3 protein is CASSRGTGGEFISYGYTF. The CDR3 DNA is TGCGCCAGCAGCCGAGGGACAGGGGGCGAGTTTATTAGCTATGGCTACACCTTC.